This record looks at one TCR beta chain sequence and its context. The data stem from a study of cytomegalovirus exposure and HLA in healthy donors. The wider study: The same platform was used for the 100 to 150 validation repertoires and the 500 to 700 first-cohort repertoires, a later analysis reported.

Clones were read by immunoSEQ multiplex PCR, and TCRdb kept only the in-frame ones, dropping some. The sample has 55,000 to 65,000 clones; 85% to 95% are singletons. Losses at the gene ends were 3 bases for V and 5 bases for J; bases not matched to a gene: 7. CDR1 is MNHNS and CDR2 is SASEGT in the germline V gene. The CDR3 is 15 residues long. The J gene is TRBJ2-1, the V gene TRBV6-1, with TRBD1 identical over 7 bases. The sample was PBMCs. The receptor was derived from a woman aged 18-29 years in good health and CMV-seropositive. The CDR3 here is CASSDGTGVDNEQFF. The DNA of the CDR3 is TGTGCCAGCAGTGATGGAACAGGGGTCGACAATGAGCAGTTCTTC.